This T cell receptor (beta chain) derives from a study of T-cell memory formation after mild COVID-19. V was cut by 7 bases and J by 0 bases, with 10 bases left in between. Germline loops: CDR1 LGHNA, CDR2 YSLEER. CDR3 length equals 14 residues. This clonotype was counted only a few times. TCRdb re-analysed the 5' RACE reads in MiXCR, keeping a single row per CDR3 protein. The data show about 390,000 distinct CDR3 sequences, with approximately 15% seen just once and 20% to 25% held by the top ten. The J gene is TRBJ1-5, the V gene TRBV4-3; D possibly corresponds to TRBD1 (5 bases). The sequence was collected from a man aged 18 to 30 who had mild COVID-19 (a few samples of this study predate the infection). Cell type and time point are not known. Sequences were obtained from PBMCs or a T cell subset sorted from them (not recorded which). The CDR3 region is CASTQGLSNQPQHF. The CDR3 coding sequence is TGCGCCAGCACCCAGGGACTTAGCAATCAGCCCCAGCATTTT.